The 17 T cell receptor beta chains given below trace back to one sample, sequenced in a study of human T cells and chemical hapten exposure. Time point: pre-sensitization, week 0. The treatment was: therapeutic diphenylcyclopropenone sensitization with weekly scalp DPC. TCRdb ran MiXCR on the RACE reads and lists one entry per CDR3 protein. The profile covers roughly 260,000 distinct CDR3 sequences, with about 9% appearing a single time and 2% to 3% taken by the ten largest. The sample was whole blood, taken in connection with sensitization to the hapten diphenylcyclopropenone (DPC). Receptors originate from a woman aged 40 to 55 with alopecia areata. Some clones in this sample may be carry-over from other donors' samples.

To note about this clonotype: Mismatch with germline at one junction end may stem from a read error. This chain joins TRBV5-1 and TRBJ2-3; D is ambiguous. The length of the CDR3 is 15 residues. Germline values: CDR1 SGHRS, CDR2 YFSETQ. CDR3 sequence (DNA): TGCGCCAGCAGCTTGAATGGACGCCTCACAGATACGCTGTATTTT. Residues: CASSLNGRLTDTLYF.

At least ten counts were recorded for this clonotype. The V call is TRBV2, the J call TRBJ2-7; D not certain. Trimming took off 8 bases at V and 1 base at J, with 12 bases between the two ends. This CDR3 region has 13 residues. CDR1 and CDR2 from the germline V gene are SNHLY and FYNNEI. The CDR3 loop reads CASYWARSYEQYF. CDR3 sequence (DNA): TGTGCCAGCTATTGGGCTAGATCCTACGAGCAGTACTTC.

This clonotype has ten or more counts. The CDR3 DNA sequence: TGTGCCAGCAGCTACGGACAGCTAACTAATGAAAAACTGTTTTTT. This translates into CASSYGQLTNEKLFF. V usage is TRBV6-2 or TRBV6-3 and J usage is TRBJ1-4, with D possibly being TRBD1 (6 bases). V was trimmed by 6 bases and J by 1 base, leaving 12 bases between them. The CDR3 contains 15 residues. Germline-derived CDR1 and CDR2 are MNHEY and SVGEGT.

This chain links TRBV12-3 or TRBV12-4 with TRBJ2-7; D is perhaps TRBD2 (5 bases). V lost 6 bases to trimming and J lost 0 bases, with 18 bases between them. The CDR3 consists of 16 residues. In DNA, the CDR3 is TGTGCCAGCAGCGGAGGCCGTGACGACCGCTCCTACGAGCAGTACTTC. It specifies CASSGGRDDRSYEQYF.

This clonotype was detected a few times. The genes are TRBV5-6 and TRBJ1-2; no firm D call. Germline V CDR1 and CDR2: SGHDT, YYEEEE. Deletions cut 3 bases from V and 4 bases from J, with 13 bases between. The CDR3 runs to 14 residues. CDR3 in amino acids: CASSWTTVSYGYTF. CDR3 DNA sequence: TGTGCCAGCAGCTGGACCACAGTATCCTATGGCTACACCTTC.

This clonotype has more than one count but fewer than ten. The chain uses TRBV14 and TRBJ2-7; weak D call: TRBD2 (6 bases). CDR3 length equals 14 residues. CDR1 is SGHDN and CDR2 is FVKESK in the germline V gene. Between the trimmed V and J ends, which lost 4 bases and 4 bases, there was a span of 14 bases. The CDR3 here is CASSLTSPRYEQYF. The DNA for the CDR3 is TGTGCCAGCAGCCTGACTAGTCCTAGGTACGAGCAGTACTTC.

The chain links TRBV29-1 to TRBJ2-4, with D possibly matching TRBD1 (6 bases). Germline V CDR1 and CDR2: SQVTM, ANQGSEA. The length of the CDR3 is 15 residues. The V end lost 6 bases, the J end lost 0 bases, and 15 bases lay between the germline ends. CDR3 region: CSVGAGEVAKNIQYF. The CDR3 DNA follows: TGCAGCGTGGGGGCGGGTGAGGTAGCCAAAAACATTCAGTACTTC.

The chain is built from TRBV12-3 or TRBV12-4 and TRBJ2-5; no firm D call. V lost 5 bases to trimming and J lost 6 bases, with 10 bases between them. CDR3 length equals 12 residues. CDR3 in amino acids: CASSSTQQTQYF. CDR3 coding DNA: TGTGCCAGCAGTAGTACTCAGCAGACCCAGTACTTC.

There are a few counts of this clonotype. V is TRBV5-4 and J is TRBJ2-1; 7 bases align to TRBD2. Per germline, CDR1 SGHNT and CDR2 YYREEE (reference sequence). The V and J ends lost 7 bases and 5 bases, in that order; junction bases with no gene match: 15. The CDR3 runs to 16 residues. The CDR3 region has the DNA TGTGCCAGCCACTGGCCGGGGCGCGGGAGTGACAATGAGCAGTTCTTC. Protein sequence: CASHWPGRGSDNEQFF.

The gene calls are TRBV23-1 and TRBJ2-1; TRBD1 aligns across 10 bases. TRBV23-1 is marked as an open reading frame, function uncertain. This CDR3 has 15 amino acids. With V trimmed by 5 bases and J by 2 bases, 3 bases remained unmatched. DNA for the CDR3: TGCGCCAGCAGTTCCGGGACAGGGGCCTACAATGAGCAGTTCTTC. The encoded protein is CASSSGTGAYNEQFF.

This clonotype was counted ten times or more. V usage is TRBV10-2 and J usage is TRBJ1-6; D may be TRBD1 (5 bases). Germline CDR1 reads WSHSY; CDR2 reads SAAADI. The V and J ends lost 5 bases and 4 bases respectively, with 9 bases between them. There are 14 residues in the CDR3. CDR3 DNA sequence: TGCGCCAGCAGTCCGGGGCAGTATAATTCACCCCTCCACTTT. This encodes CASSPGQYNSPLHF.

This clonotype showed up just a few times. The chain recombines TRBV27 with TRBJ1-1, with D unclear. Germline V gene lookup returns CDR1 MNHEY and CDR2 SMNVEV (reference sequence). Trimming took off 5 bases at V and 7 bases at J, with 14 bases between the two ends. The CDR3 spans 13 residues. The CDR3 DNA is TGTGCCAGCAGTGCACGAGAGGGCCGTGAAGCTTTCTTT. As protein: CASSAREGREAFF.

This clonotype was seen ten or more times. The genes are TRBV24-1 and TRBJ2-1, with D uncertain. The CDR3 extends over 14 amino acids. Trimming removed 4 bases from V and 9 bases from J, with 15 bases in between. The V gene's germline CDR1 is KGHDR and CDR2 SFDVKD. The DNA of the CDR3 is TGTGCCACCAGTGACGGGCCTCCACTCGGTGAGCAGTTCTTC. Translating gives CATSDGPPLGEQFF.

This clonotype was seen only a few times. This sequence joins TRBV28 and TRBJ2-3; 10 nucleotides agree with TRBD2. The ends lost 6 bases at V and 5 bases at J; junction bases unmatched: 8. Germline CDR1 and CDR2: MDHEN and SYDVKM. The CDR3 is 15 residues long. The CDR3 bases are TGTGCCAGCAGCCCAGCGGGAGGGCAGGTAGATACGCAGTATTTT. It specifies CASSPAGGQVDTQYF.

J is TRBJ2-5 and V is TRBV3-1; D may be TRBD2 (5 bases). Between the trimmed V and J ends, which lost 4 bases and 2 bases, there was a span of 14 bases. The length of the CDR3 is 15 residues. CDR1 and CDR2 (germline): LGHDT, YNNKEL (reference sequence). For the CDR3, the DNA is TGTGCCAGCAGCCGAATTGGACTGTCACAAGAGACCCAGTACTTC. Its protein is CASSRIGLSQETQYF.

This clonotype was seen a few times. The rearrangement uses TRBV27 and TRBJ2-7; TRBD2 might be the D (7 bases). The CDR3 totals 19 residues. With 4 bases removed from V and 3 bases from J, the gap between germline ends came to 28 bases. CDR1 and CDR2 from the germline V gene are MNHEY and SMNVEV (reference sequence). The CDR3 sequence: CASSWAAGATGAGFYEQYF. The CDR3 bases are TGTGCCAGCAGTTGGGCTGCGGGAGCGACAGGTGCGGGCTTCTACGAGCAGTACTTC.

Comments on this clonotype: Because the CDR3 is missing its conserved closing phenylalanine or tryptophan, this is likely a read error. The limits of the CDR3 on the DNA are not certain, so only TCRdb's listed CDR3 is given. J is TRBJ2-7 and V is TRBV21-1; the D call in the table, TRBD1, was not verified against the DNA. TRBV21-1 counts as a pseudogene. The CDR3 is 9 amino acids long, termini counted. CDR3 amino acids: CASSIRHPA.